This is a list of T cell receptor beta chains from one sample in a study of cytomegalovirus exposure and HLA in healthy donors. The data were produced by immunoSEQ multiplex PCR, yet TCRdb's version contains in-frame clones alone and is incomplete. There are under 200,000 clones in the sample; approximately 77% occur only once, and 7% to 9% lies in the top ten. Input material: PBMCs. These receptors were taken from a male donor in good health and CMV-seropositive. Each CDR3 is given with its conserved first and last residue. A D gene is named only where the DNA matches it firmly. Size is stated for part of the rows, as once, few or many counts, or as a class when the clone is expanded.

V gene	J gene	D gene	clone size	CDR3 DNA	CDR3 protein
TRBV6-1	TRBJ1-5	-	-	TGTGCCAGCAGTGAATCGAACCGGCGGCAGCCCCAGCATTTT	CASSESNRRQPQHF
TRBV9	TRBJ2-6	TRBD1	-	TGTGCCAGCAGCGTGGACAGGATCTCATCGGCCAACGTCCTGACTTTC	CASSVDRISSANVLTF
TRBV5-6	TRBJ2-7	-	-	TGTGCCAGCAGCTTGGGCGATCCGCCCAACGAGCAGTACTTC	CASSLGDPPNEQYF
TRBV11-2	TRBJ1-4	TRBD1	-	TGTGCCAGCAGCTCCCCGGACAGGGGAGGGAAAAAACTGTTTTTT	CASSSPDRGGKKLFF
TRBV2	TRBJ1-3	-	few	TGTGCCAGCAGTGACGGGGGAAGCTCTGGAAACACCATATATTTT	CASSDGGSSGNTIYF
TRBV7-3	TRBJ2-2	-	once	TGTGCCAGCAGCTCCCAAGGGGCGGGGGCTCCCACCGGGGAGCTGTTTTTT	CASSSQGAGAPTGELFF
TRBV6-4	TRBJ1-1	-	-	TGTGCCAGCAGTGTTTCTAGTAACCTGAACACTGAAGCTTTCTTT	CASSVSSNLNTEAFF
TRBV9	TRBJ1-1	-	-	TGTGCCAGCAGCGAGGGAGGGCAGAACACTGAAGCTTTCTTT	CASSEGGQNTEAFF
TRBV27	TRBJ1-1	TRBD1	few	TGTGCCAGGTCGGGGGACAGGGTGAATGCTGAAGCTTTCTTT	CARSGDRVNAEAFF
TRBV19	TRBJ2-5	-	-	TGTGCCAGTAGTATCGACGACAATAAGGAGACCCAGTACTTC	CASSIDDNKETQYF
TRBV25-1	TRBJ1-1	-	-	TGTGCCAGCAGTGAAGTTGGCAGACGCGGAGAAGCTTTCTTT	CASSEVGRRGEAFF
TRBV7-6	TRBJ1-2	TRBD1	-	TGTGCCAGCAGCGCGACAGCAGGGGGCGCTGGTTATGGCTACACCTTC	CASSATAGGAGYGYTF
TRBV18	TRBJ1-2	TRBD1	-	TGTGCCAGCCAGGGCCCAACAGGGGGCATATATGGCTACACCTTC	CASQGPTGGIYGYTF
TRBV11-2	TRBJ1-1	-	-	TGTGCCAGCAGCTTAGGAGGGGGGAACACTGAAGCTTTCTTT	CASSLGGGNTEAFF
TRBV6-5	TRBJ2-1	-	once	TGTGCCAGCAGTCCAGACGGGGGTGCGTACAATGAGCAGTTCTTC	CASSPDGGAYNEQFF
TRBV9	TRBJ2-3	-	-	TGTGCCAGCAGCGTAGATAACGAGTTCCAGGGCGGAAATATTAACACAGATACGCAGTATTTT	CASSVDNEFQGGNINTDTQYF
TRBV7-2	TRBJ2-5	TRBD2	-	TGTGCCAGCAGCCCCGGACTAGCCAGGGACCAGTACTTC	CASSPGLARDQYF
TRBV7-9	TRBJ2-1	TRBD2	-	TGTGCCAGCAGCACACCAGCGGGGGGGTTCAATGAGCAGTTCTTC	CASSTPAGGFNEQFF
TRBV5-4	TRBJ2-3	-	-	TGTGCCAGCAGCTCGGAAGCGGGTGTTAGCACAGATACGCAGTATTTT	CASSSEAGVSTDTQYF
TRBV2	TRBJ2-7	TRBD2	-	TGTGCCAGCAGAATAAGGACTAGCGAGTCGCAGCAGTACTTC	CASRIRTSESQQYF
TRBV6-9	TRBJ1-4	-	once	TGTGCCAGCAGTTTCAAAGGGGTTATGAACGAAAAACTGTTTTTT	CASSFKGVMNEKLFF
TRBV4-1	TRBJ2-6	TRBD1	-	TGCGCCAGCAGCCAAGGGGCGACAGGGAATGGGGCCAACGTCCTGACTTTC	CASSQGATGNGANVLTF